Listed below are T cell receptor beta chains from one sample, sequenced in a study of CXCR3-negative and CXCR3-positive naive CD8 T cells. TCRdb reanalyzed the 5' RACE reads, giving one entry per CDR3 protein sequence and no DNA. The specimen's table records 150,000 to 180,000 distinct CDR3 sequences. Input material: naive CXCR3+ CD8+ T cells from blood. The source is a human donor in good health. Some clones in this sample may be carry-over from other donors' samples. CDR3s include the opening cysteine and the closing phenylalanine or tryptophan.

CDR3: CASSFLGGDNEQFF
J: TRBJ2-1
V: TRBV5-1
length: 14

CDR3: CSVADTGTEAFF
J: TRBJ1-1
V: TRBV29-1
length: 12

CDR3: CASSQTSESSYNEQFF
J: TRBJ2-1
V: TRBV14
length: 16

CDR3: CASSEGPSGEQFF
J: TRBJ2-1
V: TRBV7-3
length: 13

CDR3: CASSNGQGANEQYF
J: TRBJ2-7
V: TRBV9
length: 14

CDR3: CSARKNRVLNTGELFF
J: TRBJ2-2
V: TRBV20-1
length: 16

CDR3: CGYRGAQTEAFF
J: TRBJ1-1
V: TRBV7-9
length: 12

CDR3: CASSTRGTQDTQYF
J: TRBJ2-3
V: TRBV7-6
length: 14

CDR3: CASSFPTGELFF
J: TRBJ2-2
V: TRBV12-3/TRBV12-4
length: 12

CDR3: CASSLVIGQYNEQFF
J: TRBJ2-1
V: TRBV12-3/TRBV12-4
length: 15

CDR3: CAWETSGGEETQYF
J: TRBJ2-5
V: TRBV30
length: 14

CDR3: CSASIRGGRTDTQYF
J: TRBJ2-3
V: TRBV20-1
length: 15

CDR3: CASSLRSTDTQYF
J: TRBJ2-3
V: TRBV12-3/TRBV12-4
length: 13

CDR3: CSAAGVWGPRGETQYF
J: TRBJ2-5
V: TRBV20-1
length: 16

CDR3: CASCRQGVTPYYNEQFF
J: TRBJ2-1
V: TRBV28
length: 17

CDR3: CASCFRRELAGIGDTQYF
J: TRBJ2-3
V: TRBV5-6
length: 18

CDR3: CASSREGTASSYNEQFF
J: TRBJ2-1
V: TRBV21-1
length: 17

CDR3: CASSLVLRREDSYNEQFF
J: TRBJ2-1
V: TRBV7-6
length: 18

CDR3: CASSYVPAYEQYF
J: TRBJ2-7
V: TRBV5-1
length: 13

CDR3: CSVVSGGSETGELFF
J: TRBJ2-2
V: TRBV29-1
length: 15

CDR3: CSVELAGRGNEQFF
J: TRBJ2-1
V: TRBV29-1
length: 14

CDR3: CASSQESGTTGEQYF
J: TRBJ2-7
V: TRBV3-1
length: 15

CDR3: CASAEPGRLAGGGGDTQYF
J: TRBJ2-3
V: TRBV4-2
length: 19

CDR3: CASSQSGTGAIYEQYF
J: TRBJ2-7
V: TRBV4-1
length: 16

CDR3: CASTPTGQFEAFF
J: TRBJ1-1
V: TRBV5-4
length: 13

CDR3: CSVEVPSGGPTDTQYF
J: TRBJ2-3
V: TRBV29-1
length: 16

CDR3: CSVGSGQGYEQCF
J: TRBJ2-7
V: TRBV29-1
length: 13

CDR3: CATLGGFFNQPQHF
J: TRBJ1-5
V: TRBV7-9
length: 14

CDR3: CASTGTSSLWGGYTF
J: TRBJ1-2
V: TRBV28
length: 15

CDR3: CASGQGASNEQFF
J: TRBJ2-1
V: TRBV6-8
length: 13

CDR3: CSSGGTANTEAFF
J: TRBJ1-1
V: TRBV29-1
length: 13

CDR3: CASGGPGSNTQYF
J: TRBJ2-3
V: TRBV7-9
length: 13

CDR3: CASSSGHSSYNSPLHF
J: TRBJ1-6
V: TRBV7-2
length: 16

CDR3: CASSSGLAGDGLEQYF
J: TRBJ2-7
V: TRBV7-9
length: 16

CDR3: CATDRGDSYEQYF
J: TRBJ2-7
V: TRBV10-3
length: 13

CDR3: CASSWGLAGEQYF
J: TRBJ2-7
V: TRBV13
length: 13

CDR3: CASSLGTNTYEQYF
J: TRBJ2-7
V: TRBV27
length: 14

CDR3: CATSLSPDEQFF
J: TRBJ2-1
V: TRBV15
length: 12

CDR3: CSAYSDRTGPYEQYF
J: TRBJ2-7
V: TRBV20-1
length: 15

CDR3: CASRQPGQGLTDTQYF
J: TRBJ2-3
V: TRBV28
length: 16

CDR3: CASSLGGAPSYEQYF
J: TRBJ2-7
V: TRBV7-2
length: 15

CDR3: CASSVGQAPAYEQYF
J: TRBJ2-7
V: TRBV9
length: 15

CDR3: CASSAPAWSYEQYF
J: TRBJ2-7
V: TRBV7-2
length: 14

CDR3: CASSYHSGFGREAAGELFF
J: TRBJ2-2
V: TRBV6-5
length: 19

CDR3: CASSVGLESIETQYF
J: TRBJ2-5
V: TRBV9
length: 15

CDR3: CSVGAGGSNQPQHF
J: TRBJ1-5
V: TRBV29-1
length: 14

CDR3: CASSAGQADYEQYF
J: TRBJ2-7
V: TRBV5-6
length: 14

CDR3: CASGQGYGYTF
J: TRBJ1-2
V: TRBV19
length: 11

CDR3: CASSLLGGGPTETQYF
J: TRBJ2-5
V: TRBV5-1
length: 16

CDR3: CASSQSLGDTQYF
J: TRBJ2-3
V: TRBV3-1
length: 13

CDR3: CASSRGTARDEQYF
J: TRBJ2-7
V: TRBV5-6
length: 14

CDR3: CASSLSGRNQPQHF
J: TRBJ1-5
V: TRBV27
length: 14

CDR3: CASSQGLRGGDGYTF
J: TRBJ1-2
V: TRBV14
length: 15